These 25 T cell receptor beta chains originate from one sample sequenced in a study of cytomegalovirus exposure and HLA in healthy donors. 13 Jbeta primers and 60 Vbeta primers were used for the PCR. Generated by immunoSEQ multiplex PCR, the TCRdb table keeps only in-frame clones and is missing some. Its table records roughly 27,000 clones. The sequenced sample was PBMCs. The receptor set was obtained from a man aged 25-40 years in good health and CMV-seronegative.

The rearrangement uses TRBV7-2 and TRBJ2-3; D possibly corresponds to TRBD2 (6 bases). The CDR3 sequence is 15 residues long. Germline V lookup: CDR1 SGHTA, CDR2 FQGNSA. With 2 bases removed from V and 1 base from J, the gap between germline ends came to 10 bases. The CDR3 region has the DNA TGTGCCAGCAGCTTATGGGGGGTCGGCACAGATACGCAGTATTTT. It yields the protein CASSLWGVGTDTQYF.

J is TRBJ2-7 and V is TRBV28, with D unresolved. V gave up 6 bases and J gave up 0 bases, with 9 bases separating them. The CDR3 totals 13 residues. Germline V gene lookup returns CDR1 MDHEN and CDR2 SYDVKM. The CDR3 sequence: CASSAQHSYEQYF. The CDR3 DNA follows: TGTGCCAGCAGCGCACAGCACTCCTACGAGCAGTACTTC.

The chain is built from TRBV11-3 and TRBJ2-1; no reliable D call. Germline V gives CDR1 SGHNT, CDR2 YENEEA. The CDR3 runs 12 residues. With 9 bases removed from V and 7 bases from J, the gap between germline ends came to 13 bases. CDR3 in amino acids: CASSLSPNEQFF. The CDR3 DNA is TGTGCCAGTTCACTTTCCCCAAATGAGCAGTTCTTC. Looking up the rest from reference TRBV11-3 and TRBJ2-1 gives the full variable domain: EAGVVQSPRYKIIEKKQPVAFWCNPISGHNTLYWYLQNLGQGPELLIRYENEEAVDDSQLPKDRFSAERLKGVDSTLKIQPAELGDSAVYLCASSLSPNEQFFGPGTRLTVL.

This sequence joins TRBV11-3 and TRBJ2-7, with D possibly matching TRBD2 (5 bases). CDR1 SGHNT and CDR2 YENEEA come from the germline V gene. V gave up 5 bases and J gave up 0 bases, with 11 bases separating them. The CDR3 has 14 amino acids. The CDR3 DNA reads TGTGCCAGCAGCCGCCTCGAGGGCTCCTACGAGCAGTACTTC. This gives the protein CASSRLEGSYEQYF. The full variable domain, its missing parts supplied by reference TRBV11-3 and TRBJ2-7, is EAGVVQSPRYKIIEKKQPVAFWCNPISGHNTLYWYLQNLGQGPELLIRYENEEAVDDSQLPKDRFSAERLKGVDSTLKIQPAELGDSAVYLCASSRLEGSYEQYFGPGTRLTVT.

The rearrangement links TRBV10-3 to TRBJ1-1; 9 nucleotides agree with TRBD1. The trim removed 2 bases at V and 6 bases at J, leaving 13 bases unmatched. The CDR3 is made up of 17 amino acids. From germline, CDR1 is ENHRY and CDR2 SYGVKD. The CDR3 loop reads CAISETDTGQGNPEAFF. The CDR3 region has the DNA TGTGCCATCAGTGAGACCGACACGGGACAGGGAAATCCTGAAGCTTTCTTT.

The rearrangement links TRBV7-9 to TRBJ2-7, with TRBD1 as a possible D gene (5 bases). The V gene lost 5 bases and the J gene lost 0 bases, with 20 bases spanning the gap. The length of the CDR3 is 17 residues. Germline CDR1 and CDR2: SEHNR and FQNEAQ (reference sequence). CDR3 residues: CASSGPTEQRSSYEQYF. The DNA of the CDR3 is TGTGCCAGCAGCGGCCCGACAGAACAAAGAAGCTCCTACGAGCAGTACTTC. The full variable domain, rest sourced from reference TRBV7-9 and TRBJ2-7, is DTGVSQNPRHKITKRGQNVTFRCDPISEHNRLYWYRQTLGQGPEFLTYFQNEAQLEKSRLLSDRFSAERPKGSFSTLEIQRTEQGDSAMYLCASSGPTEQRSSYEQYFGPGTRLTVT.

The V gene is TRBV19, the J gene TRBJ2-1; 11 bases fit TRBD2. Germline V gene data show CDR1 as LNHDA and CDR2 as SQIVND (reference sequence). Losses at the gene ends were 3 bases for V and 7 bases for J; bases not matched to a gene: 5. The CDR3 consists of 15 residues. DNA of the CDR3: TGTGCCAGTAGTATCCAAGGGACTAGCGGTAATGAGCAGTTCTTC. It codes for CASSIQGTSGNEQFF.

The chain joins TRBV7-3 to TRBJ1-6; unclear D gene. This CDR3 region has 13 residues. V lost 0 bases and J 9 bases, leaving 6 bases between the germline ends. The germline CDR1 and CDR2 sequences are SGHTA and FQGTGA. CDR3 sequence: CASSLTGSSPLHF. CDR3 nucleotides: TGTGCCAGCAGCTTAACAGGGAGTTCACCCCTCCACTTT. Supplemented by reference TRBV7-3 and TRBJ1-6, the full variable domain reads GAGVSQTPSNKVTEKGKYVELRCDPISGHTALYWYRQSLGQGPEFLIYFQGTGAADDSGLPNDRFFAVRPEGSVSTLKIQRTERGDSAVYLCASSLTGSSPLHFGNGTRLTVT.

The chain combines TRBV5-6 with TRBJ2-5; D gene ambiguous. There are 13 residues in the CDR3. V was cut by 1 base and J by 2 bases, with 6 bases left in between. The germline V gene encodes CDR1 SGHDT and CDR2 YYEEEE. The chain's CDR3 is CASSLFVQETQYF. The CDR3 bases are TGTGCCAGCAGCTTGTTCGTGCAAGAGACCCAGTACTTC.

This sequence joins TRBV18 and TRBJ2-7; 10 bases fit TRBD1. The CDR3 loop spans 15 amino acids. The germline CDR1 and CDR2 sequences are KGHSH and LQKENI. Unmatched junction bases numbered 6, after V lost 3 bases and J lost 4 bases. CDR3 in DNA: TGTGCCAGCTCACCCGGGACAGGGGAGTGGTACGAGCAGTACTTC. This translates into CASSPGTGEWYEQYF. Filled out from reference TRBV18 and TRBJ2-7, the complete variable domain reads NAGVMQNPRHLVRRRGQEARLRCSPMKGHSHVYWYRQLPEEGLKFMVYLQKENIIDESGMPKERFSAEFPKEGPSILRIQQVVRGDSAAYFCASSPGTGEWYEQYFGPGTRLTVT.

The rearrangement links TRBV28 to TRBJ2-3; a possible D gene is TRBD2 (6 bases). This CDR3 region has 14 residues. V was clipped by 6 bases and J by 5 bases, with 15 bases between them. The germline gives CDR1 MDHEN, CDR2 SYDVKM. Here the CDR3 DNA reads TGTGCCAGCAGCCAATTCTTTAGCGGAGATACGCAGTATTTT. This translates into CASSQFFSGDTQYF. The variable domain in full, with the rest retrieved from reference TRBV28 and TRBJ2-3, is DVKVTQSSRYLVKRTGEKVFLECVQDMDHENMFWYRQDPGLGLRLIYFSYDVKMKEKGDIPEGYSVSREKKERFSLILESASTNQTSMYLCASSQFFSGDTQYFGPGTRLTVL.

This chain uses TRBV30 with TRBJ1-6; D ambiguous. The germline V and J ends were trimmed by 0 bases and 14 bases, with 17 bases remaining between them. Germline CDR1 GTSNPN, CDR2 SVGIG (reference sequence). This CDR3 spans 14 amino acids. CDR3 DNA sequence: TGTGCCTGGAGTGTATTACCCCAATTCAGGACCCTCCACTTT. This translates into CAWSVLPQFRTLHF.

This chain joins TRBV20-1 and TRBJ2-5; D is perhaps TRBD2 (6 bases). The CDR3 sequence is 11 residues long. With 8 bases removed from V and 5 bases from J, the gap between germline ends came to 12 bases. The germline V gene encodes CDR1 DFQATT and CDR2 SNEGSKA (reference sequence). This CDR3 reads CSKTREETQYF. CDR3 bases: TGCAGTAAAACACGGGAGGAGACCCAGTACTTC.

The V call is TRBV11-1, the J call TRBJ2-1; 12 bases are shared with TRBD2. The CDR3 is 15 residues long. The V gene's germline CDR1 is SGHAT and CDR2 FQDESV (reference sequence). Trimming at V came to 5 bases and at J to 3 bases, leaving 2 bases not matched to a gene. CDR3 DNA: TGTGCCAGCAGCCGGACTAGCGGGATCTACAATGAGCAGTTCTTC. Translating gives CASSRTSGIYNEQFF.

This chain uses TRBV19 with TRBJ2-6, with D uncertain. Trimming stripped 9 bases from V and 0 bases from J, with 12 bases between. The CDR3 covers 15 residues. Germline-derived CDR1 and CDR2 are LNHDA and SQIVND (reference sequence). This CDR3 is CASKSQASGANVLTF. DNA for the CDR3: TGTGCCAGCAAGAGCCAAGCCTCTGGGGCCAACGTCCTGACTTTC.

This chain connects TRBV15 to TRBJ2-2, with D possibly TRBD1 on 5 matching bases. The CDR3 sequence is 17 residues long. V lost 0 bases and J lost 2, with 13 bases in between. Germline CDR1 is LNHNV and CDR2 is YYDKDF (reference sequence). The CDR3 bases are TGTGCCACCAGCAGAGAGTTGGCAGACAGAAACACCGGGGAGCTGTTTTTT. Translated: CATSRELADRNTGELFF.

The genes are TRBV4-1 and TRBJ2-1; D is perhaps TRBD1 (6 bases). Germline V gene data show CDR1 as MGHRA and CDR2 as YSYEKL. The V gene lost 1 base and the J gene lost 2 bases, with 12 bases spanning the gap. The CDR3 consists of 16 residues. CDR3: CASSQGSRGTYNEQFF. CDR3 sequence (DNA): TGCGCCAGCAGCCAAGGATCCAGGGGAACCTACAATGAGCAGTTCTTC.

The chain uses TRBV27 and TRBJ1-2, with TRBD1 matching over 7 bases. Germline V gives CDR1 MNHEY, CDR2 SMNVEV (reference sequence). J lost 2 bases, V lost 6 bases, and 6 bases had no gene match. The CDR3 sequence is 14 residues long. The CDR3, as DNA: TGTGCCAGCAGCTACAGGGACAGCAACTATGGCTACACCTTC. Translated: CASSYRDSNYGYTF.

The V gene is TRBV6-1, the J gene TRBJ1-4; D not certain. This CDR3 has 16 residues. The V end was cut by 2 bases, the J end by 6 bases, with 16 bases between. The germline CDR1 and CDR2 sequences are MNHNS and SASEGT. The CDR3 reads CASSELTGERYEKLFF. CDR3 coding DNA: TGTGCCAGCAGTGAACTAACCGGGGAACGATATGAAAAACTGTTTTTT.

The gene calls are TRBV7-8 and TRBJ2-1; TRBD2 is a possible D gene (5 bases). The germline CDR1 and CDR2 sequences are SGHVS and FQNEAQ. The CDR3 has 15 amino acids. The ends were cut back, 2 bases at V and 2 bases at J, with 10 bases in the middle. DNA for the CDR3: TGTGCCAGCAGCTTATATCGGGATCCCTACAATGAGCAGTTCTTC. Protein sequence: CASSLYRDPYNEQFF. Supplemented by reference TRBV7-8 and TRBJ2-1, the full variable domain reads GAGVSQSPRYKVAKRGQDVALRCDPISGHVSLFWYQQALGQGPEFLTYFQNEAQLDKSGLPSDRFFAERPEGSVSTLKIQRTQQEDSAVYLCASSLYRDPYNEQFFGPGTRLTVL.

In nucleotides, the CDR3 is TGTGCCAGCAGTCAACCGACAGGAGACTTTGAAGCTTTCTTT. It is translated as CASSQPTGDFEAFF. The rearrangement uses TRBV28 and TRBJ1-1, with a tentative D call TRBD1 (6 bases). V dropped 5 bases and J dropped 7 bases, with 17 bases sitting between them. The germline V gene has CDR1 MDHEN and CDR2 SYDVKM. CDR3 length: 14 residues.

The chain couples TRBV27 to TRBJ1-2, with TRBD1 matching 9 bases. This CDR3 region has 15 residues. Germline CDR1 MNHEY, CDR2 SMNVEV (reference sequence). Trimming at V came to 3 bases and at J to 7 bases, leaving 9 bases not matched to a gene. CDR3 sequence reads: CASSFDVQGALGYTF. CDR3 DNA: TGTGCCAGCAGTTTCGACGTACAGGGGGCGCTTGGCTACACCTTC.

The V gene is TRBV29-1, the J gene TRBJ2-3; TRBD2 matches at 12 bases. Germline V gene sequence: CDR1 SQVTM, CDR2 ANQGSEA. The V segment lost 6 bases and the J segment 2 bases; nucleotides outside the gene matches: 6. The CDR3 runs 15 residues. The CDR3 sequence: CSVVLAGGDTDTQYF. The CDR3 region has the DNA TGCAGCGTGGTCCTAGCGGGAGGGGACACAGATACGCAGTATTTT.

The CDR3 nucleotides are TGTGCCAGCAGCCAAGGGGGCTTCTCGGTTGAGCAGTTCTTC. It is translated as CASSQGGFSVEQFF. V gene TRBV4-2 combines with J gene TRBJ2-1; a weak D match, TRBD1 (5 bases). The CDR3 consists of 14 residues. CDR1 LGHNA and CDR2 YNFKEQ come from the germline V gene. Deletions cut 1 base from V and 9 bases from J, with 13 bases between.

V gene TRBV10-3 combines with J gene TRBJ1-3; D gene uncertain. Germline V lookup: CDR1 ENHRY, CDR2 SYGVKD. V was pared by 6 bases and J by 1 base, with 7 bases between. There are 13 residues in the CDR3. The CDR3 loop reads CAIRGSSGNTIYF. In nucleotides, the CDR3 is TGTGCCATCAGGGGCTCGTCTGGAAACACCATATATTTT.